The 27 T cell receptor beta chains in this list originate from one sample, sequenced in a study of T cells in Graves' hyperthyroidism and ophthalmopathy. RNA transcripts yielded amplified TCR beta CDR3 regions. When the TCR CDR3 underwent first-round RT-PCR, the HTBI primer set was used. TCRdb ran MiXCR on the multiplex PCR reads and lists one entry per CDR3 protein. The sample has approximately 600,000 distinct CDR3 sequences; 20% to 25% are singletons. Sequences were obtained from blood. Receptors were obtained from a man between 25 and 39 years old with Graves' ophthalmopathy.

Here the CDR3 DNA reads TGTGCCAGCAGCCTGATGACAGGGGAACGGTCCTATAATTCACCCCTCCACTTT. Residues: CASSLMTGERSYNSPLHF. The V call is TRBV7-3, the J call TRBJ1-6; 8 bases agree with TRBD1. J was trimmed by 1 base and V by 5 bases; bases with no gene match: 10. The CDR3 sequence is 18 residues long. CDR1 is SGHTA, CDR2 FQGTGA, per germline.

This clonotype has a handful of counts. The gene calls are TRBV20-1 and TRBJ2-7, with 15 nucleotides matching TRBD2. The V segment lost 8 bases and the J segment 6 bases; nucleotides outside the gene matches: 8. CDR1 is DFQATT and CDR2 is SNEGSKA in the germline V gene (reference sequence). The CDR3 length is 14 residues. The CDR3 DNA reads TGCAGTCTAGGACTAGCGGGAGGGCCGTTCGAGCAGTACTTC. As protein: CSLGLAGGPFEQYF.

The rearrangement uses TRBV30 and TRBJ2-1; D might be TRBD1 (6 bases). Germline V CDR1 and CDR2: GTSNPN, SVGIG (reference sequence). V dropped 4 bases and J dropped 8 bases, with 18 bases sitting between them. There are 14 residues in the CDR3. The CDR3 DNA reads as TGTGCCTGGATCCGCCAGGGGATTGTCCATGAGCAGTTCTTC. Protein product: CAWIRQGIVHEQFF.

The gene calls are TRBV25-1 and TRBJ2-1; no clear D. V was pared by 1 base and J by 3 bases, with 7 bases between. The CDR3 loop spans 14 amino acids. CDR1 is MGHDK, CDR2 SYGVNS, per germline. The chain's CDR3 is CASSESRIYNEQFF. CDR3 coding DNA: TGTGCCAGCAGTGAATCTCGGATCTACAATGAGCAGTTCTTC.

The gene calls are TRBV10-3 and TRBJ1-1, with 7 bases fitting TRBD1. The CDR3 length is 13 residues. Germline trimming cut 10 bases from V and 4 bases from J; bases unmatched to any gene: 9. Per the germline V gene, CDR1 is ENHRY and CDR2 is SYGVKD. CDR3 sequence: CATKQGGSTEAFF. The CDR3 DNA reads TGTGCCACCAAGCAGGGGGGTAGCACTGAAGCTTTCTTT.

This clonotype was detected many times. The chain recombines TRBV20-1 with TRBJ1-5, with D perhaps matching TRBD1 (6 bases). From germline, CDR1 is DFQATT and CDR2 SNEGSKA (reference sequence). Trimming stripped 6 bases from V and 4 bases from J, with 13 bases between. The CDR3 totals 13 residues. The CDR3 sequence is CSADRGVNQPQHF. The DNA of the CDR3 is TGCAGTGCGGACAGAGGGGTGAATCAGCCCCAGCATTTT.

This chain joins TRBV6-5 and TRBJ2-2; D is ambiguous. This CDR3 has 13 amino acids. Germline CDR1 and CDR2: MNHEY and SVGAGI. Trimming cost V 5 bases and J 5 bases, with 9 bases left between them. The CDR3 reads CASSNPRTGELFF. In DNA, the CDR3 is TGTGCCAGCAGTAACCCTAGGACCGGGGAGCTGTTTTTT.

This clonotype has only a few counts. The chain recombines TRBV7-9 with TRBJ2-3; D might be TRBD2 (5 bases). V was trimmed by 6 bases and J by 2 bases, leaving 12 bases between them. The germline V gene has CDR1 SEHNR and CDR2 FQNEAQ (reference sequence). CDR3 size: 14 residues. CDR3 DNA sequence: TGTGCCAGCAGTACAAGAGGGCACACAGATACGCAGTATTTT. Protein sequence: CASSTRGHTDTQYF.

This clonotype was picked up many times. This rearrangement joins TRBV28 to TRBJ2-1; no clear D. The CDR3 totals 14 residues. Germline CDR1 and CDR2: MDHEN and SYDVKM. V lost 7 bases, J lost 7 bases, and 17 bases lay in between. CDR3 amino acids: CASTLPGEWNEQFF. The CDR3 coding sequence is TGTGCCAGCACCCTTCCGGGCGAGTGGAATGAGCAGTTCTTC.

The chain links TRBV12-3 or TRBV12-4 to TRBJ2-1; D gene uncertain. Deletions cut 11 bases from V and 8 bases from J, with 16 bases between. This CDR3 region has 12 residues. In DNA form, the CDR3 reads TGTGCCGGCACTTCCCTGCCCCATGAGCAGTTCTTC. Protein: CAGTSLPHEQFF.

This clonotype was seen a few times. J is TRBJ2-5 and V is TRBV28; D gene uncertain. V was pared by 10 bases and J by 5 bases, with 8 bases between. Per germline, CDR1 MDHEN and CDR2 SYDVKM. CDR3 size: 10 residues. CDR3 region: CATTDETQYF. The CDR3 DNA reads TGTGCCACCACGGACGAGACCCAGTACTTC.

This clonotype was seen more than once but under ten times. The V call is TRBV4-1, the J call TRBJ1-6; no firm D call. The CDR3 runs 18 residues. V lost 3 bases and J 0 bases, leaving 15 bases between the germline ends. The V gene's germline CDR1 is MGHRA and CDR2 YSYEKL. The CDR3 protein is CASSQERLPSSYNSPLHF. The DNA for the CDR3 is TGCGCCAGCAGCCAGGAACGTCTCCCGAGCTCCTATAATTCACCCCTCCACTTT.

This clonotype has only a few counts. With a much larger clone just one base away, this may be a read error. V is TRBV7-9 and J is TRBJ2-2, with 9 positions matching TRBD2. CDR1 SEHNR and CDR2 FQNEAQ come from the germline V gene (reference sequence). This CDR3 spans 14 amino acids. With V trimmed by 3 bases and J by 4 bases, 0 bases remained unmatched. CDR3 loop: CASSFSGSTGELFF. DNA for the CDR3: TGTGCCAGCAGCTTTAGCGGGAGCACCGGGGAGCTGTTTTTT.

The V and J genes are TRBV15 and TRBJ2-1; 14 positions agree with TRBD2. Trimming at V came to 0 bases and at J to 9 bases, leaving 10 bases not matched to a gene. The CDR3 contains 18 residues. Germline-derived CDR1 and CDR2 are LNHNV and YYDKDF (reference sequence). CDR3 DNA: TGTGCCACCAGCAGAGAGCGAACGGGACTAGCGGGAGTCCGTGAGCAGTTCTTC. Translated: CATSRERTGLAGVREQFF.

This clonotype was picked up a small number of times. The chain uses TRBV29-1 and TRBJ1-2, with D hard to call. Per the germline V gene, CDR1 is SQVTM and CDR2 is ANQGSEA. The V end lost 3 bases, the J end lost 5 bases, and 10 bases lay between the germline ends. The CDR3 sequence is 12 residues long. CDR3 bases: TGCAGCGTTGAGTCCAGAGGATATGGCTACACCTTC. This translates into CSVESRGYGYTF.

V is TRBV7-6 and J is TRBJ1-1, with a weak D call TRBD1 (5 bases). V gave up 2 bases and J gave up 3 bases, with 28 bases separating them. The CDR3 length is 20 residues. Looked up from germline, CDR1 is SGHVS and CDR2 is FNYEAQ. The CDR3 region has the DNA TGTGCCAGCAGCTTATCGTATTGGCCGGAGGCAGGGAGGGCGGACACTGAAGCTTTCTTT. Amino acids: CASSLSYWPEAGRADTEAFF.

This clonotype was detected only a few times. The chain links TRBV10-3 to TRBJ1-5; a possible D gene is TRBD1 (5 bases). With 2 bases removed from V and 7 bases from J, the gap between germline ends came to 15 bases. CDR3 length: 15 residues. Germline V gene sequence: CDR1 ENHRY, CDR2 SYGVKD. The CDR3 here is CAISEGQGAGQPQHF. DNA of the CDR3: TGTGCCATCAGTGAGGGTCAGGGAGCAGGCCAGCCCCAGCATTTT.

This clonotype was counted ten times or more. The chain has TRBV20-1 and TRBJ1-2; 7 bases fit TRBD1. The CDR3 has 15 residues. Germline loops: CDR1 DFQATT, CDR2 SNEGSKA (reference sequence). Trimming at V came to 5 bases and at J to 0 bases, leaving 9 bases not matched to a gene. The CDR3 sequence is CSAQLQGKTNYGYTF. CDR3 nucleotides: TGCAGTGCTCAACTACAGGGGAAGACTAACTATGGCTACACCTTC.

The CDR3 sequence is CAIRAPGQTYEQYF. Written as DNA, the CDR3 is TGTGCCATCAGGGCCCCGGGACAGACCTACGAGCAGTACTTC. The rearrangement links TRBV10-3 to TRBJ2-7; TRBD1 matches 7 bases. The J segment lost 2 bases and the V segment lost 6 bases, leaving 7 bases of the junction unmatched. From germline, CDR1 is ENHRY and CDR2 SYGVKD. The CDR3 consists of 14 residues.

Comments on this clonotype: A read error may account for a junction end that differs from germline. The chain recombines TRBV7-9 with TRBJ2-7, with D perhaps TRBD2 (5 bases). The CDR3 is 16 amino acids. Germline assignment: CDR1 SEHNR and CDR2 FQNEAQ (reference sequence). The CDR3 region is CAGSQDRAASSYEQYF. The CDR3 nucleotides read TGTGCCGGCAGCCAAGATCGAGCGGCCAGCTCCTACGAGCAGTACTTC.

The chain links TRBV10-2 to TRBJ2-7; D may match TRBD1 or TRBD2 (5 bases each). This CDR3 is 12 amino acids long. The germline V gene encodes CDR1 WSHSY and CDR2 SAAADI. V was clipped by 6 bases and J by 4 bases, with 10 bases between them. CDR3 DNA sequence: TGCGCCAGCAGGGGGGACGAATACGAGCAGTACTTC. Protein: CASRGDEYEQYF.

The V call is TRBV5-5, the J call TRBJ2-2; 9 positions agree with TRBD1. There are 16 residues in the CDR3. Trimming removed 3 bases from V and 2 bases from J; junction bases left unmatched: 5. Germline V CDR1 and CDR2: SGHKS, YYEKEE (reference sequence). The CDR3 DNA is TGTGCCAGCAGCTGGGGACAGGGACTAAACACCGGGGAGCTGTTTTTT. Translating gives CASSWGQGLNTGELFF.

The chain employs TRBV29-1 and TRBJ2-7, with TRBD2 identical over 11 bases. Germline V gene data show CDR1 as SQVTM and CDR2 as ANQGSEA. The CDR3 length is 17 residues. V gave up 6 bases and J gave up 4 bases; unmatched junction bases: 17. CDR3 in DNA: TGCAGCGTGTGCCCTAAAACTTTAGCGGGAGGGCCTTACGAGCAGTACTTC. As protein: CSVCPKTLAGGPYEQYF.

This clonotype was counted many times. V gene TRBV5-1 combines with J gene TRBJ1-1; no clear D gene. The CDR3 is 14 residues long. V lost 5 bases and J lost 0, with 11 bases in between. Looked up from germline, CDR1 is SGHRS and CDR2 is YFSETQ. The CDR3 DNA reads TGCGCCAGCAGGAAGTTACCGATGAACACTGAAGCTTTCTTT. This translates into CASRKLPMNTEAFF.

This clonotype has a count of ten or more. The rearrangement joins TRBV7-2 to TRBJ1-6, with no clear D. Trimming shortened V by 1 base and J by 9 bases, and 4 bases separated the two germline ends. Germline values: CDR1 SGHTA, CDR2 FQGNSA. This CDR3 is built from 12 residues. Written as DNA, the CDR3 is TGTGCCAGCAGCTTAGTAGGTTCACCCCTCCACTTT. Translated: CASSLVGSPLHF.

This clonotype was counted at least ten times. The rearrangement links TRBV11-2 to TRBJ2-7, with D unclear. Trimming took 5 bases from V and 3 from J, leaving 11 bases between them. Germline V gene lookup returns CDR1 SGHAT and CDR2 FQNNGV. CDR3 length: 13 amino acids. CDR3 nucleotide sequence: TGTGCCAGCAGCCCGAGACGCCGCTACGAGCAGTACTTC. Its protein is CASSPRRRYEQYF.

A few counts support this clonotype. This chain connects TRBV6-5 to TRBJ2-5, with unresolved D. Germline V CDR1 and CDR2: MNHEY, SVGAGI. V gave up 1 base and J gave up 1 base, with 10 bases separating them. The length of the CDR3 is 15 residues. CDR3 sequence (DNA): TGTGCCAGCAGTTACTTGGGTAGTGCCCAAGAGACCCAGTACTTC. This translates into CASSYLGSAQETQYF.